The 32 T cell receptor beta chains below come from one sample, sequenced in a study of T cell responses to AZD1222 COVID-19 vaccine. The repertoire was sequenced with immunoSEQ multiplex PCR; TCRdb's copy has only in-frame clones and lacks some. The repertoire consists of roughly 140,000 clones, with around 86% occurring once and the leading ten covering roughly 4.3%. Material: peripheral blood, obtained on day 0 of MenACWY control vaccination. These receptors originate from an adult in good health.

This clone was counted a few times. This rearrangement joins TRBV24-1 to TRBJ2-3; 8 nucleotides match TRBD2. The CDR3 totals 16 residues. Germline loops: CDR1 KGHDR, CDR2 SFDVKD. Germline trimming cut 2 bases from V and 2 bases from J; bases unmatched to any gene: 5. The CDR3: CATSDSGGGNTDTQYF. CDR3 bases: TGTGCCACCAGTGATTCGGGCGGGGGGAACACAGATACGCAGTATTTT.

This chain connects TRBV18 to TRBJ2-2; D call uncertain. The germline V gene has CDR1 KGHSH and CDR2 LQKENI. Trimming took off 6 bases at V and 0 bases at J, with 14 bases between the two ends. CDR3 length equals 16 residues. CDR3 sequence: CASSFQAPSNTGELFF. The CDR3 bases are TGTGCCAGCTCTTTTCAGGCCCCATCGAACACCGGGGAGCTGTTTTTT.

This rearrangement joins TRBV27 to TRBJ1-5, with 7 nucleotides matching TRBD1. The CDR3 runs to 14 residues. CDR1 is MNHEY and CDR2 is SMNVEV in the germline V gene (reference sequence). V shed 8 bases, J shed 6 bases, and the junction held 10 bases outside the gene matches. The CDR3 region has the DNA TGTGCCAGCGCGTTGACAGGGACAGCTCAGCCCCAGCATTTT. Protein sequence: CASALTGTAQPQHF.

This clone has only one observation. The V and J genes are TRBV5-1 and TRBJ2-1; 7 bases match TRBD2. This CDR3 has 15 residues. Germline V gives CDR1 SGHRS, CDR2 YFSETQ. Unmatched junction bases numbered 5, after V lost 0 bases and J lost 5 bases. Here the CDR3 DNA reads TGCGCCAGCAGCTTGGAGACGGGAGGACACAATGAGCAGTTCTTC. This codes for CASSLETGGHNEQFF.

The V gene is TRBV3-1 (or the pseudogene TRBV3-2), the J gene TRBJ1-5; the match to TRBD1 covers 7 bases. The CDR3 is 15 residues long. Germline CDR1 LGHDT, CDR2 YNNKEL (reference sequence). After removal of 6 bases from V and 5 bases from J, the junction contained 10 bases not matched to a gene. This chain's CDR3 is CASSPTTGADQPQHF. CDR3 in DNA: TGTGCCAGCAGTCCTACAACAGGGGCGGATCAGCCCCAGCATTTT.

V gene TRBV19 combines with J gene TRBJ1-5; D not resolved. Between the trimmed V and J ends, which lost 6 bases and 2 bases, there was a span of 26 bases. The CDR3 is 19 residues long. Germline CDR1 reads LNHDA; CDR2 reads SQIVND (reference sequence). The CDR3 DNA reads as TGTGCCAGTAGATGGTCCGGGCCCCCCCAGTTTGAGGGCAATCAGCCCCAGCATTTT. Translating gives CASRWSGPPQFEGNQPQHF.

This sequence joins TRBV27 and TRBJ1-2; perhaps TRBD1 as D (5 bases). Per the germline V gene, CDR1 is MNHEY and CDR2 is SMNVEV (reference sequence). The ends were cut back, 2 bases at V and 4 bases at J, with 8 bases in the middle. The CDR3 is 13 residues long. The CDR3 DNA sequence: TGTGCCAGCAGTTTAGGGGGGTCCTATGGCTACACCTTC. As protein: CASSLGGSYGYTF.

The rearrangement joins TRBV24-1 to TRBJ2-5; the D call may be TRBD1 or TRBD2 (5 bases each). Looked up from germline, CDR1 is KGHDR and CDR2 is SFDVKD. The CDR3 contains 14 residues. V was pared by 4 bases and J by 5 bases, with 13 bases between. This chain's CDR3 is CATSEPGTRETQYF. CDR3 sequence (DNA): TGTGCCACCAGTGAACCCGGGACGCGGGAGACCCAGTACTTC.

This clone was counted only a few times. V gene TRBV27 combines with J gene TRBJ1-4, with 8 bases matching TRBD1. This CDR3 contains 15 residues. V was pared by 0 bases and J by 8 bases, with 5 bases of the junction left unmatched. The germline gives CDR1 MNHEY, CDR2 SMNVEV (reference sequence). For the CDR3, the DNA is TGTGCCAGCAGTTTATCGCTCAGGGACAGGGAAAAACTGTTTTTT. It specifies CASSLSLRDREKLFF.

This rearrangement joins TRBV12-3 or TRBV12-4 to TRBJ1-1; maybe TRBD1 (5 bases). The germline V and J ends were trimmed by 4 bases and 2 bases, with 8 bases remaining between them. This CDR3 spans 13 amino acids. CDR3 sequence reads: CASSSDTNTEAFF. In DNA, the CDR3 is TGTGCCAGCAGTTCGGACACCAACACTGAAGCTTTCTTT.

The chain employs TRBV7-9 and TRBJ2-6; D may be TRBD1 or TRBD2 (5 bases each). The length of the CDR3 is 19 residues. Trimming took 5 bases from V and 0 from J, leaving 20 bases between them. CDR1 is SEHNR and CDR2 is FQNEAQ in the germline V gene (reference sequence). CDR3 in DNA: TGTGCCAGCAGCCCGGGGCCAACTCCCACCCTCTCTGGGGCCAACGTCCTGACTTTC. It yields the protein CASSPGPTPTLSGANVLTF.

The chain couples TRBV13 to TRBJ2-1; maybe TRBD2 (5 bases). The germline V gene encodes CDR1 PRHDT and CDR2 FYEKMQ (reference sequence). This CDR3 spans 15 amino acids. V was trimmed by 4 bases and J by 1 base, leaving 11 bases between them. The CDR3 bases are TGTGCCAGCAGCTCCGAGGAGGCGTCCTACAATGAGCAGTTCTTC. It specifies CASSSEEASYNEQFF.

The chain carries TRBV7-8 and TRBJ2-3; 10 nucleotides line up with TRBD1. The CDR3 sequence is 17 residues long. V shed 5 bases and J 1 base; nucleotides not matched to a gene: 9. Germline values: CDR1 SGHVS, CDR2 FQNEAQ. CDR3 in DNA: TGTGCCAGCAGCGACCGGGACAGGGGCGGTGGCACAGATACGCAGTATTTT. Translated: CASSDRDRGGGTDTQYF.

The V gene is TRBV6-5, the J gene TRBJ2-6, with 8 bases fitting TRBD2. CDR3 length: 15 residues. Germline trimming cut 8 bases from V and 2 bases from J; bases unmatched to any gene: 5. Germline CDR1 and CDR2: MNHEY and SVGAGI. CDR3 in DNA: TGTGCCAGCCTGGGCGGGGGGACTGGGGCCAACGTCCTGACTTTC. Residues: CASLGGGTGANVLTF.

The chain couples TRBV7-8 to TRBJ2-7; TRBD2 matches 7 bases. In germline, CDR1 is SGHVS, CDR2 FQNEAQ. The junction had 6 bases not matched to a gene; V was cut back by 5 bases and J by 2 bases. There are 14 residues in the CDR3. The CDR3, as DNA: TGTGCCAGCAGCGCCGGGGGGTGGGCCTACGAGCAGTACTTC. Amino acids: CASSAGGWAYEQYF. The full variable domain, completed using reference TRBV7-8 and TRBJ2-7, is GAGVSQSPRYKVAKRGQDVALRCDPISGHVSLFWYQQALGQGPEFLTYFQNEAQLDKSGLPSDRFFAERPEGSVSTLKIQRTQQEDSAVYLCASSAGGWAYEQYFGPGTRLTVT.

The J gene is TRBJ1-4, the V gene TRBV19; the D is unclear. In germline, CDR1 is LNHDA, CDR2 SQIVND (reference sequence). V was trimmed by 5 bases and J by 0 bases, leaving 10 bases between them. The CDR3 sequence is 15 residues long. The CDR3 nucleotides read TGTGCCAGTAGTCCCGGGTTCGCAACTAATGAAAAACTGTTTTTT. Translating it yields CASSPGFATNEKLFF.

A single count supports this clone. This sequence joins TRBV2 and TRBJ2-1; a possible D gene is TRBD1 (8 bases). V lost 6 bases, J lost 12 bases, and 18 bases lay in between. Germline V gives CDR1 SNHLY, CDR2 FYNNEI. This CDR3 is 13 amino acids long. In DNA form, the CDR3 reads TGTGCCAGCAGGAACAGGGGGGCTAGCGGGCAGTTCTTC. Translating gives CASRNRGASGQFF.

The chain joins TRBV7-9 to TRBJ1-1; D ambiguous. The V and J ends lost 3 bases and 3 bases respectively, with 8 bases between them. The CDR3 loop spans 13 amino acids. Germline V lookup: CDR1 SEHNR, CDR2 FQNEAQ (reference sequence). The CDR3 loop reads CASSLGIYTEAFF. The CDR3 DNA follows: TGTGCCAGCAGCTTGGGCATTTACACTGAAGCTTTCTTT.

The chain links TRBV5-4 to TRBJ2-7; TRBD2 is a possible D gene (6 bases). V was pared by 0 bases and J by 4 bases, with 20 bases between. The CDR3 consists of 17 residues. CDR1 and CDR2 from the germline V gene are SGHNT and YYREEE (reference sequence). The CDR3 sequence is CASSLAGGAAIQYEQYF. In nucleotides, the CDR3 is TGTGCCAGCAGCTTGGCCGGCGGGGCGGCGATTCAATACGAGCAGTACTTC.

This clone has just one count. The chain uses TRBV15 and TRBJ2-2; D uncertain. V was clipped by 7 bases and J by 0 bases, with 9 bases between them. Germline CDR1 reads LNHNV; CDR2 reads YYDKDF (reference sequence). This CDR3 is built from 14 residues. In nucleotides, the CDR3 is TGTGCCACCACCTTGGACCCGAACACCGGGGAGCTGTTTTTT. This translates into CATTLDPNTGELFF.

This CDR3 is CATSSIFGFSEKLFF. The CDR3 nucleotides are TGTGCCACCAGCAGTATTTTCGGGTTCTCTGAAAAACTGTTTTTT. The chain uses TRBV15 and TRBJ1-4, with unresolved D. V lost 3 bases and J 7 bases, leaving 15 bases between the germline ends. Germline CDR1 LNHNV, CDR2 YYDKDF (reference sequence). The CDR3 loop spans 15 amino acids.

The rearrangement joins TRBV7-7 to TRBJ2-1, with 8 bases fitting TRBD1. The V segment lost 5 bases and the J segment 2 bases; nucleotides outside the gene matches: 5. Germline CDR1 reads SSHAT; CDR2 reads FNYEAQ (reference sequence). CDR3 length: 15 residues. CDR3 DNA sequence: TGTGCCAGCAGCCAGGGGACAGGTACCTACAATGAGCAGTTCTTC. Amino acid sequence: CASSQGTGTYNEQFF.

V is TRBV3-1 (or the pseudogene TRBV3-2) and J is TRBJ2-4; D call uncertain. The germline V and J ends were trimmed by 0 bases and 6 bases, with 9 bases remaining between them. The germline gives CDR1 LGHDT, CDR2 YNNKEL (reference sequence). The CDR3 length is 14 residues. CDR3 DNA sequence: TGTGCCAGCAGCCAAGAAGTTCTGCCAAACATTCAGTACTTC. It translates to CASSQEVLPNIQYF.

The V gene is TRBV7-2, the J gene TRBJ2-2; D may be TRBD1 (6 bases). This CDR3 contains 15 residues. The V and J ends lost 5 bases and 2 bases respectively, with 12 bases between them. CDR1 is SGHTA and CDR2 is FQGNSA in the germline V gene. CDR3 in DNA: TGTGCCAGCAGCCGGACAGAATTCAACACCGGGGAGCTGTTTTTT. Translation gives CASSRTEFNTGELFF.

This sequence joins TRBV4-2 and TRBJ1-1; a possible D gene is TRBD1 (5 bases). V gave up 0 bases and J gave up 1 base, with 12 bases separating them. In germline, CDR1 is LGHNA, CDR2 YNFKEQ. The CDR3 consists of 16 residues. The CDR3: CASSQDQYRRNTEAFF. In DNA form, the CDR3 reads TGTGCCAGCAGCCAAGATCAATACAGGAGGAACACTGAAGCTTTCTTT.

V is TRBV9 and J is TRBJ1-1; D possibly corresponds to TRBD1 (6 bases). Per the germline V gene, CDR1 is SGDLS and CDR2 is YYNGEE. The V end lost 5 bases, the J end lost 6 bases, and 14 bases lay between the germline ends. This CDR3 has 13 residues. CDR3 sequence: CASSSTGFSEAFF. For the CDR3, the DNA is TGTGCCAGCAGTTCGACAGGTTTCTCTGAAGCTTTCTTT.

The chain carries TRBV7-3 and TRBJ1-2; D remains unclear. In germline, CDR1 is SGHTA, CDR2 FQGTGA. Trimming left V 5 bases short and J 7 bases short, with 14 bases between. This CDR3 has 13 amino acids. The chain's CDR3 is CASSPGGPVGYTF. The CDR3 DNA follows: TGTGCCAGCAGCCCGGGAGGACCGGTTGGCTACACCTTC.

The chain joins TRBV4-1 to TRBJ2-7; 10 bases fit TRBD1. The junction had 9 bases not matched to a gene; V was cut back by 1 base and J by 0 bases. CDR3 length: 18 residues. Germline V gene data show CDR1 as MGHRA and CDR2 as YSYEKL. CDR3 DNA sequence: TGCGCCAGCAGCCAAGGACAGGGGGCGAGTTCCAGCTCCTACGAGCAGTACTTC. This sequence encodes CASSQGQGASSSSYEQYF.

This clone was seen a few times. V gene TRBV7-3 combines with J gene TRBJ1-1; no clear D. V shed 6 bases and J shed 1 base, with 9 bases lying between them. The CDR3 consists of 13 residues. The germline V gene encodes CDR1 SGHTA and CDR2 FQGTGA. The CDR3 sequence: CASRIGRNTEAFF. In DNA, the CDR3 is TGTGCCAGCAGAATTGGACGGAACACTGAAGCTTTCTTT.

V usage is TRBV6-1 and J usage is TRBJ1-3; D remains unclear. V lost 2 bases, J lost 0 bases, and 8 bases lay in between. The CDR3 is 15 residues long. Germline V gene lookup returns CDR1 MNHNS and CDR2 SASEGT. The CDR3 region is CASSELGSSGNTIYF. CDR3 bases: TGTGCCAGCAGTGAATTGGGCAGCTCTGGAAACACCATATATTTT.

This clone was observed a handful of times. The V gene is TRBV18, the J gene TRBJ2-5; TRBD1 is a possible D gene (6 bases). The length of the CDR3 is 14 residues. V lost 1 base and J 3 bases, leaving 9 bases between the germline ends. Germline V gene sequence: CDR1 KGHSH, CDR2 LQKENI. The CDR3 DNA sequence: TGTGCCAGCTCACCACGGCCAGGGGAAGAGACCCAGTACTTC. The encoded protein is CASSPRPGEETQYF. Full variable domain (missing parts from reference TRBV18 and TRBJ2-5): NAGVMQNPRHLVRRRGQEARLRCSPMKGHSHVYWYRQLPEEGLKFMVYLQKENIIDESGMPKERFSAEFPKEGPSILRIQQVVRGDSAAYFCASSPRPGEETQYFGPGTRLLVL.

With regard to this clone: Other DNA sequences in the same sample also yield this CDR3. This chain uses TRBV6-5 with TRBJ2-3; D perhaps matches TRBD2 (5 bases). Germline V gene sequence: CDR1 MNHEY, CDR2 SVGAGI. The CDR3 length is 12 residues. V gave up 8 bases and J gave up 2 bases, with 8 bases separating them. The CDR3: CASRGNTDTQYF. In DNA form, the CDR3 reads TGTGCCAGCCGGGGAAACACAGATACGCAGTATTTT.